Shown below are 11 T cell receptor beta chains from a single sample sequenced in a study of blood T cells in healthy people across ages. Primers used in a second PCR of about 7 to 12 cycles were a sample-barcoded 5' primer and a J-beta primer mix. Each CDR3 protein gets one entry after TCRdb re-called the 5' RACE reads with MiXCR. The sample carries about 1.7 million distinct CDR3 sequences, 28% recorded once. The source material was blood. The receptor set was obtained from a woman aged 25 to 39 in good health.

This clonotype came up a few times. The chain links TRBV6-2 or TRBV6-3 to TRBJ2-7, with 9 positions matching TRBD2. This CDR3 contains 16 residues. Unmatched junction bases numbered 6, after V lost 0 bases and J lost 3 bases. Germline values: CDR1 MNHEY, CDR2 SVGEGT. CDR3 in DNA: TGTGCCAGCAGTTACTCGTGGGAGCGGGGGGACTACGAGCAGTACTTC. Its translation is CASSYSWERGDYEQYF.

This clonotype was seen a handful of times. V gene TRBV7-2 combines with J gene TRBJ2-1; 11 positions match TRBD1. CDR1 is SGHTA and CDR2 is FQGNSA in the germline V gene. This CDR3 contains 16 residues. J gave up 6 bases and V 5 bases, and 9 bases lay outside the gene matches. CDR3 bases: TGTGCCAGCAGCGCGCGGGGGGGGACAGGGGGCAATGAGCAGTTCTTC. Amino acids: CASSARGGTGGNEQFF.

The chain couples TRBV27 to TRBJ2-1, with D unresolved. Germline V gene sequence: CDR1 MNHEY, CDR2 SMNVEV (reference sequence). The V and J ends lost 4 bases and 12 bases respectively, with 13 bases between them. CDR3 size: 12 residues. CDR3: CASSSPISAQFF. The CDR3 coding sequence is TGTGCCAGCAGTTCCCCCATCAGCGCGCAGTTCTTC.

This clonotype has more than one count but fewer than ten. The rearrangement joins TRBV12-3 or TRBV12-4 to TRBJ1-3, with D perhaps TRBD1 (5 bases). Between the trimmed V and J ends, which lost 6 bases and 4 bases, there was a span of 13 bases. This CDR3 comprises 14 residues. The CDR3 region is CASSQQVSGNTIYF. Here the CDR3 DNA reads TGTGCCAGCAGCCAACAGGTGTCCGGAAACACCATATATTTT.

About this clonotype itself: One base away lies a much larger clone, so this may be a sequencing read error. The V call is TRBV29-1, the J call TRBJ2-1; TRBD1 matches at 8 bases. The CDR3 extends over 12 amino acids. The V gene's germline CDR1 is SQVTM and CDR2 ANQGSEA. The V gene end was trimmed by 7 bases and the J gene end by 13 bases; junction bases not matched to a gene: 12. CDR3 in DNA: TGCAGCGCTGCGGACAGGGTAGAGACCCAGTTCTTC. This gives the protein CSAADRVETQFF.

This clonotype was found a few times. The rearrangement links TRBV27 to TRBJ2-3, with 7 bases that match TRBD1. The CDR3 sequence is 14 residues long. V shed 5 bases and J 6 bases; nucleotides not matched to a gene: 8. Germline V lookup: CDR1 MNHEY, CDR2 SMNVEV (reference sequence). The CDR3 sequence: CASSLQGSWDTQYF. As DNA, the CDR3 is TGTGCCAGCAGTCTACAGGGGAGTTGGGATACGCAGTATTTT.

This clonotype showed up just a few times. The chain carries TRBV20-1 and TRBJ2-7, with TRBD1 as a possible D gene (5 bases). The CDR3 runs to 14 residues. The V gene lost 5 bases and the J gene lost 2 bases, with 16 bases spanning the gap. The germline CDR1 and CDR2 sequences are DFQATT and SNEGSKA (reference sequence). CDR3 coding DNA: TGCAGTGCTGTATACTCCGACAGACCCTACGAGCAGTACTTC. Its translation: CSAVYSDRPYEQYF.

A word on this clonotype: One junction end does not reproduce the germline sequence, and a read error may be involved. The chain recombines TRBV7-9 with TRBJ1-2; tentatively, D is TRBD1 (5 bases). This CDR3 is built from 15 residues. Germline CDR1 reads SEHNR; CDR2 reads FQNEAQ (reference sequence). The CDR3 nucleotides are TGTGCCAACAGCCCCGGGGCTGAGGCTAACTATGGCTACACCTTC. The encoded protein is CANSPGAEANYGYTF.

This clonotype turned up a few times. The chain recombines TRBV18 with TRBJ2-7; D is perhaps TRBD2 (5 bases). The CDR3 is 13 residues long. V was trimmed by 5 bases and J by 2 bases, leaving 10 bases between them. The V gene's germline CDR1 is KGHSH and CDR2 LQKENI. The CDR3 region is CASSDGITYEQYF. Here the CDR3 DNA reads TGTGCCAGCTCAGACGGGATTACCTACGAGCAGTACTTC.

This clonotype has only a few counts. V usage is TRBV5-6 and J usage is TRBJ2-3; 7 nucleotides agree with TRBD2. The germline V gene has CDR1 SGHDT and CDR2 YYEEEE. The V gene end was trimmed by 3 bases and the J gene end by 4 bases; junction bases not matched to a gene: 11. The CDR3 length is 16 residues. The CDR3 nucleotides read TGTGCCAGCAGCTGGCCTTTTGCGGGAGCGGCAGATACGCAGTATTTT. This sequence encodes CASSWPFAGAADTQYF.

This clonotype was observed a few times. V and J are TRBV7-2 and TRBJ1-6; TRBD1 matches 7 bases. The CDR3 runs 14 residues. Trimming cost V 1 base and J 10 bases; bases outside gene matches: 4. Germline CDR1 SGHTA, CDR2 FQGNSA. This CDR3 is CASSLDRGESPLHF. The CDR3 DNA is TGTGCCAGCAGCTTAGACAGGGGAGAATCACCCCTCCACTTT.